What follows are 9 T cell receptor beta chains derived from one specimen sequenced in a study of blood T cell repertoires in COVID-19. TCRdb's copy holds only in-frame clones and misses some; the assay was immunoSEQ multiplex PCR. Among some 90,000 clones listed, around three quarters were seen once. The specimen sequenced was peripheral blood. Receptors originate from a woman aged 70 to 79 with acute or convalescent COVID-19.

The gene calls are TRBV19 and TRBJ1-2; 7 bases align to TRBD1. The CDR3 covers 13 residues. The trim removed 8 bases at V and 2 bases at J, leaving 5 bases unmatched. Per germline, CDR1 LNHDA and CDR2 SQIVND (reference sequence). CDR3: CASRQGGNYGYTF. The DNA for the CDR3 is TGTGCCAGTCGACAGGGTGGAAACTATGGCTACACCTTC.

The chain has TRBV11-3 and TRBJ2-4, with D possibly matching TRBD1 (6 bases). The CDR3 is 15 amino acids. With 1 base removed from V and 3 bases from J, the gap between germline ends came to 10 bases. CDR1 is SGHNT and CDR2 is YENEEA in the germline V gene. Here the CDR3 DNA reads TGTGCCAGCAGCTTAGTTAGACAGGACAAAAACATTCAGTACTTC. Protein sequence: CASSLVRQDKNIQYF.

This CDR3 reads CASSLGAPVGGETQYF. The CDR3 DNA sequence: TGCGCCAGCAGCTTGGGGGCCCCCGTGGGAGGGGAGACCCAGTACTTC. The chain recombines TRBV5-1 with TRBJ2-5; 7 nucleotides match TRBD2. V lost 0 bases, J lost 5 bases, and 10 bases stayed unmatched. The germline V gene has CDR1 SGHRS and CDR2 YFSETQ. This CDR3 is built from 16 residues.

This clone was seen a handful of times. This chain uses TRBV7-9 with TRBJ1-2; D is possibly TRBD1 (6 bases). V was pared by 5 bases and J by 4 bases, with 14 bases between. Germline values: CDR1 SEHNR, CDR2 FQNEAQ (reference sequence). The CDR3 extends over 14 amino acids. As DNA, the CDR3 is TGTGCCAGCAGCCTAAGGACAGCAAGCTATGGCTACACCTTC. Translation: CASSLRTASYGYTF.

This chain uses TRBV19 with TRBJ1-1; D gene uncertain. The germline gives CDR1 LNHDA, CDR2 SQIVND (reference sequence). CDR3 length: 12 amino acids. With 6 bases removed from V and 0 bases from J, the gap between germline ends came to 5 bases. The CDR3 spells CASRRVNTEAFF. CDR3 in DNA: TGTGCCAGTAGGCGAGTGAACACTGAAGCTTTCTTT.

V usage is TRBV6-2 or TRBV6-3 and J usage is TRBJ2-1, with D maybe TRBD2 (6 bases). Germline V gives CDR1 MNHEY, CDR2 SVGEGT. V lost 0 bases, J lost 9 bases, and 9 bases lay in between. This CDR3 spans 13 amino acids. Here the CDR3 reads CASSYSLASEQFF. In nucleotides, the CDR3 is TGTGCCAGCAGTTACTCCCTAGCGAGTGAGCAGTTCTTC.

This chain connects TRBV3-1 (or the pseudogene TRBV3-2) to TRBJ1-1; D not certain. CDR1 LGHDT and CDR2 YNNKEL come from the germline V gene (reference sequence). The CDR3 is 14 amino acids. Trimming shortened V by 6 bases and J by 1 base, and 12 bases separated the two germline ends. DNA of the CDR3: TGTGCCAGCAGGCCGCGAGCGAAGAACACTGAAGCTTTCTTT. As protein: CASRPRAKNTEAFF.

The gene calls are TRBV28 and TRBJ1-2; 7 nucleotides align to TRBD1. After removal of 0 bases from V and 5 bases from J, the junction contained 12 bases not matched to a gene. CDR1 and CDR2 (germline): MDHEN, SYDVKM. The CDR3 has 17 residues. The CDR3 region has the DNA TGTGCCAGCAGTTTATGGGACAGGACATCTCCTAGTTATGGCTACACCTTC. Residues: CASSLWDRTSPSYGYTF.

This chain uses TRBV2 with TRBJ1-4, with a weak D call TRBD1 (5 bases). The germline V gene encodes CDR1 SNHLY and CDR2 FYNNEI. The CDR3 covers 15 residues. The germline V and J ends were trimmed by 2 bases and 7 bases, with 14 bases remaining between them. The CDR3: CASSEFPAGGEKLFF. In DNA, the CDR3 is TGTGCCAGCAGTGAATTTCCCGCCGGGGGTGAAAAACTGTTTTTT.